Reported below is one T cell receptor (beta chain). V was trimmed by 2 bases and J by 1 base, leaving 8 bases between them. The CDR3 totals 13 residues. Germline V gene lookup returns CDR1 GTSNPN and CDR2 SVGIG (reference sequence). Only in-frame clones appear in the TCRdb table, and some are missing; sequencing was by immunoSEQ multiplex PCR. The table records under 150,000 clones, approximately 82% of them present only once. This sample is drawn from a study of blood T cell repertoires in COVID-19. The V and J genes are TRBV30 and TRBJ1-1; D unclear. This sequence originates from a man in his 70s with active or convalescent COVID-19. The source material was peripheral blood. CDR3 nucleotide sequence: TGTGCCTGGAGTCAACAGCAGAACACTGAAGCTTTCTTT. Protein product: CAWSQQQNTEAFF.